This T cell receptor beta chain was identified during a study of blood T cell repertoires in COVID-19. Study details: The United States, Italy and Spain supplied acute and convalescent COVID-19 samples. Sources were T cells, B-cell-depleted T cells, or PBMCs; the material itself was cDNA or gDNA.

CDR1 is MDHEN and CDR2 is SYDVKM in the germline V gene. The CDR3 contains 15 residues. Trimming removed 4 bases from V and 1 base from J, with 13 bases in between. The table lists this clone with a count of one. Under the authors' procedure: Amplification from reference gene primers served as the basis for estimated nucleated cell counts. Produced via immunoSEQ multiplex PCR; TCRdb's table is partial and in-frame only. V, J and clone size derive from that table, while D and trimming were established from the DNA sequence. The sample has about 150,000 clones, 80% to 90% seen once. Material: peripheral blood. The receptor comes from a woman aged 45-59 years with acute or convalescent COVID-19. V gene TRBV28 combines with J gene TRBJ1-2; weak D call: TRBD1 (6 bases). This CDR3 reads CASSWTVLDNYGYTF. The CDR3, as DNA: TGTGCCAGCAGTTGGACAGTCCTTGATAACTATGGCTACACCTTC.